These 32 T cell receptor beta chains came from one sample sequenced in a study of blood T cell repertoires in COVID-19. Measured with immunoSEQ multiplex PCR; TCRdb has only the in-frame clones, and not every one. Of more than 65,000 clones listed, roughly nine tenths are singletons. Sequenced: peripheral blood. These receptors were collected from a man in his fifties or sixties with acute or convalescent COVID-19.

The chain recombines TRBV5-6 with TRBJ1-5, with TRBD1 identical over 11 bases. Germline loops: CDR1 SGHDT, CDR2 YYEEEE. V lost 0 bases, J lost 5 bases, and 1 base stayed unmatched. The CDR3 spans 15 residues. CDR3 protein: CASSLGDRGDQPQHF. CDR3 DNA sequence: TGTGCCAGCAGCTTGGGGGACAGGGGGGATCAGCCCCAGCATTTT.

The chain carries TRBV24-1 and TRBJ2-2, with 7 bases that match TRBD2. The germline CDR1 and CDR2 sequences are KGHDR and SFDVKD. V shed 10 bases and J 5 bases; nucleotides not matched to a gene: 12. The CDR3 contains 15 residues. The CDR3 protein is CATSPVPAGTGELFF. The CDR3 region has the DNA TGTGCCACTTCACCAGTCCCAGCGGGGACCGGGGAGCTGTTTTTT.

The gene calls are TRBV27 and TRBJ1-2; the D gene is possibly TRBD1 (5 bases). The V end was cut by 4 bases, the J end by 4 bases, with 16 bases between. Germline V gene sequence: CDR1 MNHEY, CDR2 SMNVEV (reference sequence). CDR3 length: 15 amino acids. CDR3 sequence (DNA): TGTGCCAGCAGTTCCGGGACTCAGGCCCCCTATGGCTACACCTTC. Translated, it gives CASSSGTQAPYGYTF.

CDR3 residues: CASSGGRYNEQFF. The CDR3 DNA sequence: TGTGCCAGCTCGGGGGGGAGGTACAATGAGCAGTTCTTC. The chain recombines TRBV7-3 with TRBJ2-1, with 8 bases lining up with TRBD2. There are 13 residues in the CDR3. The V gene end was trimmed by 8 bases and the J gene end by 4 bases; junction bases not matched to a gene: 4. Germline V gives CDR1 SGHTA, CDR2 FQGTGA.

J is TRBJ2-3 and V is TRBV5-1; perhaps TRBD1 as D (5 bases). Germline V gives CDR1 SGHRS, CDR2 YFSETQ. The CDR3 contains 16 residues. V lost 0 bases to trimming and J lost 4 bases, with 15 bases between them. This CDR3 is CASSLEGQGSADTQYF. CDR3 coding DNA: TGCGCCAGCAGCTTGGAAGGGCAGGGATCAGCAGATACGCAGTATTTT.

The chain is built from TRBV19 and TRBJ2-1; TRBD2 matches 14 bases. Unmatched junction bases numbered 0, after V lost 4 bases and J lost 1 base. Germline lookup yields CDR1 LNHDA and CDR2 SQIVND (reference sequence). The CDR3 spans 16 residues. The CDR3 is CASSRTSGGSYNEQFF. Written as DNA, the CDR3 is TGTGCCAGTAGTAGGACTAGCGGGGGGTCCTACAATGAGCAGTTCTTC.

The CDR3 DNA reads TGTGCCAGCAGCGATGAGGACAGGGTGGGTTCACCCCTCCACTTT. This gives the protein CASSDEDRVGSPLHF. This chain uses TRBV5-4 with TRBJ1-6, with 8 bases lining up with TRBD1. The CDR3 extends over 15 amino acids. The J segment lost 9 bases and the V segment lost 4 bases, leaving 9 bases of the junction unmatched. Per germline, CDR1 SGHNT and CDR2 YYREEE (reference sequence).

The rearrangement uses TRBV19 and TRBJ1-4, with D hard to call. The length of the CDR3 is 13 residues. CDR1 is LNHDA, CDR2 SQIVND, per germline (reference sequence). V lost 10 bases to trimming and J lost 0 bases, with 9 bases between them. The CDR3 sequence is CATRLTTNEKLFF. CDR3 DNA: TGTGCCACCCGACTTACAACTAATGAAAAACTGTTTTTT. Drawing the rest from reference TRBV19 and TRBJ1-4, the complete variable domain is DGGITQSPKYLFRKEGQNVTLSCEQNLNHDAMYWYRQDPGQGLRLIYYSQIVNDFQKGDIAEGYSVSREKKESFPLTVTSAQKNPTAFYLCATRLTTNEKLFFGSGTQLSVL.

The chain links TRBV6-6 to TRBJ1-5; 9 bases are shared with TRBD1. The germline gives CDR1 MNHNY, CDR2 SVGAGI (reference sequence). The V gene end was trimmed by 6 bases and the J gene end by 6 bases; junction bases not matched to a gene: 6. The CDR3 has 14 residues. CDR3 DNA sequence: TGTGCCAGCAGCTCCGGGACAGGGATTCAGCCCCAGCATTTT. Protein sequence: CASSSGTGIQPQHF.

The chain links TRBV27 to TRBJ2-3; 9 nucleotides line up with TRBD2. V lost 8 bases to trimming and J lost 7 bases; unmatched junction nucleotides: 16. The CDR3 has 16 amino acids. CDR1 is MNHEY and CDR2 is SMNVEV in the germline V gene (reference sequence). The CDR3 DNA follows: TGTGCCAGCCACCGAGGGGGCGGGGGGGAGGCAAATACGCAGTATTTT. Protein product: CASHRGGGGEANTQYF.

The V call is TRBV10-3, the J call TRBJ2-7, with TRBD1 matching over 7 bases. The J segment lost 5 bases and the V segment lost 6 bases, leaving 1 base of the junction unmatched. CDR1 and CDR2 (germline): ENHRY, SYGVKD. This CDR3 has 11 residues. CDR3 sequence: CAIRQGNEQYF. The CDR3 nucleotides are TGTGCCATCAGACAGGGGAACGAGCAGTACTTC.

This chain connects TRBV18 to TRBJ1-1, with D maybe TRBD1 (5 bases). The CDR3 contains 13 residues. V was shortened by 5 bases and J by 11 bases, with 18 bases between the two germline ends. The germline CDR1 and CDR2 sequences are KGHSH and LQKENI. Written as DNA, the CDR3 is TGTGCCAGCTCAGTAATCGACCAGGGTAGGGCTTTCTTT. The encoded protein is CASSVIDQGRAFF. Based on the CDR3 plus reference TRBV18 and TRBJ1-1, the full variable domain is NAGVMQNPRHLVRRRGQEARLRCSPMKGHSHVYWYRQLPEEGLKFMVYLQKENIIDESGMPKERFSAEFPKEGPSILRIQQVVRGDSAAYFCASSVIDQGRAFFGQGTRLTVV.

The V and J genes are TRBV3-1 (or the pseudogene TRBV3-2) and TRBJ1-1; a weak D match, TRBD1 (5 bases). Germline V gene data show CDR1 as LGHDT and CDR2 as YNNKEL (reference sequence). The CDR3 is made up of 14 amino acids. V was cut by 0 bases and J by 2 bases, with 7 bases left in between. CDR3 sequence (DNA): TGTGCCAGCAGCCAAGACAGGGTTAACACTGAAGCTTTCTTT. Translated: CASSQDRVNTEAFF.

DNA of the CDR3: TGTGCCAGCAGCCAAGGGACAGGCCGGCAGAGGGGCTACACCTTC. Translated: CASSQGTGRQRGYTF. This rearrangement joins TRBV3-1 (or the pseudogene TRBV3-2) to TRBJ1-2; 7 positions agree with TRBD1. Germline CDR1 LGHDT, CDR2 YNNKEL (reference sequence). V trimming: 1 base; J trimming: 8 bases; junction bases outside the gene matches: 10. CDR3 size: 15 residues.

This chain joins TRBV20-1 and TRBJ1-2; TRBD1 might be the D (5 bases). This CDR3 is built from 9 residues. Germline loops: CDR1 DFQATT, CDR2 SNEGSKA (reference sequence). V was clipped by 6 bases and J by 7 bases, with 6 bases between them. DNA of the CDR3: TGCAGTGCCCAGGGTGGCTACACCTTC. This sequence encodes CSAQGGYTF.

The CDR3 reads CASSAGQGMNTEAFF. CDR3 nucleotides: TGTGCCAGTAGTGCTGGACAGGGAATGAACACTGAAGCTTTCTTT. V usage is TRBV19 and J usage is TRBJ1-1, with 8 bases fitting TRBD1. The J segment lost 0 bases and the V segment lost 5 bases, leaving 5 bases of the junction unmatched. The CDR3 consists of 15 residues. The germline gives CDR1 LNHDA, CDR2 SQIVND (reference sequence).

The chain couples TRBV9 to TRBJ1-4; 7 bases are a match to TRBD1. The CDR3 contains 16 residues. J gave up 3 bases and V 4 bases, and 9 bases lay outside the gene matches. In germline, CDR1 is SGDLS, CDR2 YYNGEE. CDR3 sequence reads: CASSYLTGTANEKLFF. CDR3 sequence (DNA): TGTGCCAGCAGCTATCTCACCGGGACAGCTAATGAAAAACTGTTTTTT.

This chain connects TRBV6-1 to TRBJ2-4, with 7 bases identical to TRBD1. Germline CDR1 MNHNS, CDR2 SASEGT. CDR3 length: 15 residues. V was pared by 3 bases and J by 5 bases, with 7 bases of the junction left unmatched. The CDR3 protein is CASSEAPGQQNIQYF. Written as DNA, the CDR3 is TGTGCCAGCAGTGAGGCTCCGGGACAGCAAAACATTCAGTACTTC.

This rearrangement joins TRBV7-2 to TRBJ2-3, with D possibly matching TRBD2 (7 bases). V was clipped by 2 bases and J by 8 bases, with 17 bases between them. Germline V gene sequence: CDR1 SGHTA, CDR2 FQGNSA. The CDR3 totals 15 residues. The CDR3 loop reads CASSLPSGGQSTQYF. CDR3 nucleotide sequence: TGTGCCAGCAGCTTACCATCGGGGGGACAAAGTACGCAGTATTTT.

The chain uses TRBV19 and TRBJ2-3; no clear D gene. CDR3 size: 14 residues. The V gene's germline CDR1 is LNHDA and CDR2 SQIVND (reference sequence). The germline V and J ends were trimmed by 3 bases and 5 bases, with 12 bases remaining between them. CDR3 DNA sequence: TGTGCCAGTAGTATGCGCCCCGAGGAAGATACGCAGTATTTT. Residues: CASSMRPEEDTQYF.

This clone occurred many times. The rearrangement joins TRBV9 to TRBJ2-1, with 8 bases fitting TRBD1. J lost 8 bases, V lost 5 bases, and 6 bases had no gene match. The germline gives CDR1 SGDLS, CDR2 YYNGEE. This CDR3 is 13 amino acids long. CDR3 protein: CASRDRVSDEQFF. CDR3 nucleotides: TGTGCCAGCAGGGACAGGGTTTCGGATGAGCAGTTCTTC.

The chain is built from TRBV10-2 and TRBJ2-1; D is unresolved. The CDR3 runs 13 residues. Trimming stripped 6 bases from V and 6 bases from J, with 12 bases between. Germline-derived CDR1 and CDR2 are WSHSY and SAAADI. For the CDR3, the DNA is TGCGCCAGCAGAGTCACAGCAGCCAATGAGCAGTTCTTC. Its translation: CASRVTAANEQFF.

The J gene is TRBJ1-2, the V gene TRBV7-2, with 10 nucleotides matching TRBD1. This CDR3 is built from 15 residues. V gave up 0 bases and J gave up 8 bases; unmatched junction bases: 6. Germline V CDR1 and CDR2: SGHTA, FQGNSA. The CDR3 reads CASSLARTGGVGYTF. CDR3 coding DNA: TGTGCCAGCAGCTTAGCGCGGACAGGGGGAGTAGGCTACACCTTC.

Note on this clone: At one end the junction does not follow the germline gene, possibly because of a read error. The chain uses TRBV10-2 and TRBJ2-3; D might be TRBD2 (5 bases). This CDR3 contains 14 residues. Germline loops: CDR1 WSHSY, CDR2 SAAADI. The CDR3 coding sequence is TGCGCCGGCAGTGAACAGACTACCACAGATACGCAGTATTTT. It yields the protein CAGSEQTTTDTQYF.

The count of this clone is one. V is TRBV20-1 and J is TRBJ1-6; D unclear. The V end was cut by 3 bases, the J end by 0 bases, with 12 bases between. The CDR3 has 16 amino acids. Germline V gives CDR1 DFQATT, CDR2 SNEGSKA (reference sequence). The CDR3 here is CSASPGQSSYNSPLHF. The CDR3 nucleotides read TGCAGTGCTAGTCCGGGTCAGAGCTCCTATAATTCACCCCTCCACTTT.

The J gene is TRBJ1-5, the V gene TRBV24-1; D call uncertain. Trimming pared 7 bases from V and 0 bases from J, leaving 21 bases between. Germline V CDR1 and CDR2: KGHDR, SFDVKD. This CDR3 region has 18 residues. DNA for the CDR3: TGTGCCACCAGGATAGACGGGTCGGCAAGTTTTAGCAATCAGCCCCAGCATTTT. It codes for CATRIDGSASFSNQPQHF.

The chain is built from TRBV27 and TRBJ1-2; 10 positions agree with TRBD1. Germline values: CDR1 MNHEY, CDR2 SMNVEV (reference sequence). This CDR3 spans 16 amino acids. V shed 5 bases and J 2 bases; nucleotides not matched to a gene: 8. This CDR3 is CASSHRQGARNYGYTF. The CDR3 coding sequence is TGTGCCAGCAGTCATCGACAGGGGGCTCGGAACTATGGCTACACCTTC.

The V call is TRBV6-5, the J call TRBJ1-6; TRBD1 matches 8 bases. CDR1 is MNHEY, CDR2 SVGAGI, per germline. The CDR3 loop spans 14 amino acids. V dropped 8 bases and J dropped 6; count of bases not matched to a gene: 6. CDR3 nucleotides: TGTGCCAGCTCCCTTGGACAGGGTAATTCACCCCTCCACTTT. This codes for CASSLGQGNSPLHF.

The chain employs TRBV19 and TRBJ2-2; TRBD2 might be the D (5 bases). The CDR3 has 12 residues. Trimming cost V 7 bases and J 5 bases, with 8 bases left between them. Germline CDR1 is LNHDA and CDR2 is SQIVND (reference sequence). DNA for the CDR3: TGTGCCAGTAACCGAGGGACCGGGGAGCTGTTTTTT. Its protein is CASNRGTGELFF. The full variable domain, in which reference TRBV19 and TRBJ2-2 provide the parts outside the CDR3, is DGGITQSPKYLFRKEGQNVTLSCEQNLNHDAMYWYRQDPGQGLRLIYYSQIVNDFQKGDIAEGYSVSREKKESFPLTVTSAQKNPTAFYLCASNRGTGELFFGEGSRLTVL.

This chain joins TRBV11-2 and TRBJ2-1; 7 bases match TRBD1. In germline, CDR1 is SGHAT, CDR2 FQNNGV. The junction had 8 bases not matched to a gene; V was cut back by 7 bases and J by 2 bases. This CDR3 is built from 15 residues. The DNA of the CDR3 is TGTGCCAGCACCGGGAACAGGGGCCCCTACAATGAGCAGTTCTTC. This encodes CASTGNRGPYNEQFF. Drawing the rest from reference TRBV11-2 and TRBJ2-1, the complete variable domain is EAGVAQSPRYKIIEKRQSVAFWCNPISGHATLYWYQQILGQGPKLLIQFQNNGVVDDSQLPKDRFSAERLKGVDSTLKIQPAKLEDSAVYLCASTGNRGPYNEQFFGPGTRLTVL.

This sequence joins TRBV6-5 and TRBJ2-3; 8 bases align to TRBD1. Germline-derived CDR1 and CDR2 are MNHEY and SVGAGI. V trimming: 2 bases; J trimming: 0 bases; junction bases outside the gene matches: 4. The CDR3 covers 16 residues. CDR3 DNA: TGTGCCAGCAGTTACGCGCAGGGGGCAAGCACAGATACGCAGTATTTT. Protein product: CASSYAQGASTDTQYF.

This clone was counted only a few times. The V and J genes are TRBV4-3 and TRBJ2-1; a weak D match, TRBD2 (7 bases). This CDR3 has 16 amino acids. The germline CDR1 and CDR2 sequences are LGHNA and YSLEER. Trimming took off 0 bases at V and 4 bases at J, with 13 bases between the two ends. The chain's CDR3 is CASSQDLGGAYNEQFF. CDR3 nucleotide sequence: TGCGCCAGCAGCCAAGACTTAGGGGGGGCTTACAATGAGCAGTTCTTC.